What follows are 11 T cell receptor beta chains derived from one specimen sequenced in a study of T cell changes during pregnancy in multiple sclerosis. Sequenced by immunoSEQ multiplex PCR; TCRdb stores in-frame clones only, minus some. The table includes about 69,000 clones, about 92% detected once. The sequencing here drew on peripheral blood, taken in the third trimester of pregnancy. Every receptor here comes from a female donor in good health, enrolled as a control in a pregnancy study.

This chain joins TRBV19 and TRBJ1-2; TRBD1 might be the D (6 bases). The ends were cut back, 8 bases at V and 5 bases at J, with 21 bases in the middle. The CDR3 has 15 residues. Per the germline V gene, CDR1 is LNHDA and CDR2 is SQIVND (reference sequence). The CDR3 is CASSLNMGRGYGYTF. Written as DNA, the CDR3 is TGTGCCAGTTCCTTGAATATGGGCAGGGGATATGGCTACACCTTC.

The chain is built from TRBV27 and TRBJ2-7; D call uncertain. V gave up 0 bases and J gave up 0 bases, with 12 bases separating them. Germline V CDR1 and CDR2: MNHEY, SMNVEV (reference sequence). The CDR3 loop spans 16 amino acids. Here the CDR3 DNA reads TGTGCCAGCAGTTTATCGCGCGGATTAAGCTCCTACGAGCAGTACTTC. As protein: CASSLSRGLSSYEQYF.

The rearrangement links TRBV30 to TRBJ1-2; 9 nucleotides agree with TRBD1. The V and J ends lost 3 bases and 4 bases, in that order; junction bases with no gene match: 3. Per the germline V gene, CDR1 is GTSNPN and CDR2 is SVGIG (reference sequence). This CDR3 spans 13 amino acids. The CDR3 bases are TGTGCCTGGAGGGGACAGGGCATCTATGGCTACACCTTC. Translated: CAWRGQGIYGYTF.

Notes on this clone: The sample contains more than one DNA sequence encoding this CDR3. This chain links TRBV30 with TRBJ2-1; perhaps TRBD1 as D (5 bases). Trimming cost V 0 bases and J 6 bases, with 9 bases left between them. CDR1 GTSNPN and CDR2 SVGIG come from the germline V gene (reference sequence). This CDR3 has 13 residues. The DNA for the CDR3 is TGTGCCTGGAGTGTCGGTAGGGGCAATGAGCAGTTCTTC. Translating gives CAWSVGRGNEQFF.

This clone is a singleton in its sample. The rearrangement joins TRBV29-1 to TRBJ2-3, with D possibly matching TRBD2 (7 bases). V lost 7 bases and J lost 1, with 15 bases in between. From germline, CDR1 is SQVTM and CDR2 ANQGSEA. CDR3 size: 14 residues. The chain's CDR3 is CSGLRGARTDTQYF. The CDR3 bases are TGCAGCGGGCTACGGGGGGCCCGCACAGATACGCAGTATTTT.

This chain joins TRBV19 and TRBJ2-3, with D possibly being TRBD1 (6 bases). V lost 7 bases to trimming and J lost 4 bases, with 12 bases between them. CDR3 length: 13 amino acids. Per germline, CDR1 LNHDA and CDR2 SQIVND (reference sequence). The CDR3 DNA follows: TGTGCCAGTACCTACAGGGTCTCAGATACGCAGTATTTT. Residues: CASTYRVSDTQYF.

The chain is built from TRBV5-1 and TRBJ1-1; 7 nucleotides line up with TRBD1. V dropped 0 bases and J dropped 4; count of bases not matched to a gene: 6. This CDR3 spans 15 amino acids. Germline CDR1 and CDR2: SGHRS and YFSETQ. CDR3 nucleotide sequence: TGCGCCAGCAGCTTGGGGCGACAGGGTGCCACTGAAGCTTTCTTT. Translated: CASSLGRQGATEAFF. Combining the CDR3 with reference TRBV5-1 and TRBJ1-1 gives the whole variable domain KAGVTQTPRYLIKTRGQQVTLSCSPISGHRSVSWYQQTPGQGLQFLFEYFSETQRNKGNFPGRFSGRQFSNSRSEMNVSTLELGDSALYLCASSLGRQGATEAFFGQGTRLTVV.

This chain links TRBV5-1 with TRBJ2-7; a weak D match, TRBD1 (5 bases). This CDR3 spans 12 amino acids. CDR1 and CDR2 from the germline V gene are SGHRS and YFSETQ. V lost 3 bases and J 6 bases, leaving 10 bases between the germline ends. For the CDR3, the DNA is TGCGCCAGCAGCTCGCAGGGTTTCGAGCAGTACTTC. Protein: CASSSQGFEQYF.

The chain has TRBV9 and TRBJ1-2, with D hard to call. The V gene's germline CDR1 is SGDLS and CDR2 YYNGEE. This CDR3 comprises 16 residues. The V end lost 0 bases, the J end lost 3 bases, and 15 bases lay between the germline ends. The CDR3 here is CASSVEQKIRYYGYTF. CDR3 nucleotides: TGTGCCAGCAGCGTAGAACAGAAGATCCGATACTATGGCTACACCTTC.

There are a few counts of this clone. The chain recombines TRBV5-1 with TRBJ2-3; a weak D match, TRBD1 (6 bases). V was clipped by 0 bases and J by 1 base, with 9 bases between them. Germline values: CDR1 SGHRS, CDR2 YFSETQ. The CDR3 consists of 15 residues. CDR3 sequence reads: CASSLAPGGTDTQYF. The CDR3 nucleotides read TGCGCCAGCAGCTTGGCCCCAGGGGGCACAGATACGCAGTATTTT. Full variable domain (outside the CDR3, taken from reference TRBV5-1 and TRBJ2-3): KAGVTQTPRYLIKTRGQQVTLSCSPISGHRSVSWYQQTPGQGLQFLFEYFSETQRNKGNFPGRFSGRQFSNSRSEMNVSTLELGDSALYLCASSLAPGGTDTQYFGPGTRLTVL.

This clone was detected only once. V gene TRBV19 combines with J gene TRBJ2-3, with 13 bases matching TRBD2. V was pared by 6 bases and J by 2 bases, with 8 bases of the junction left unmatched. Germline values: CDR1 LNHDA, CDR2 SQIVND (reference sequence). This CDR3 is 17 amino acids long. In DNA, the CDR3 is TGTGCCAGTAGCCGACGGACTAGCGGGAGAATCACAGATACGCAGTATTTT. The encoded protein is CASSRRTSGRITDTQYF.